Presented here are 3 T cell receptor beta chains from one specimen sequenced in a study of T cells expressing NK-cell markers. With the 5' RACE reads reprocessed, TCRdb shows one record per CDR3 protein and no DNA. Its table lists 150,000 to 160,000 distinct CDR3 sequences. Input material: blood T cells: a sorted CD56 or NKG2C T cell subset, CD4+ or CD8+ T cells, or bulk PBMC T cells (not recorded which). The receptors here all came from a woman between 45 and 60 years old in good health.

CDR3 region: CASSLARGQETQYF. The J gene is TRBJ2-5, the V gene TRBV7-8. Germline lookup yields CDR1 SGHVS and CDR2 FQNEAQ. The CDR3 consists of 14 residues.

CDR3 amino acids: CASSPGYEQYF. V is TRBV12-3 or TRBV12-4 and J is TRBJ2-7; the TRBD1 assignment by TCRdb is unverifiable without DNA. The CDR3 is 11 amino acids.

The chain recombines TRBV5-1 with TRBJ2-1; the D gene TCRdb calls, TRBD1, cannot be checked with no DNA. Germline V lookup: CDR1 SGHRS, CDR2 YFSETQ. The CDR3 length is 16 residues. This chain's CDR3 is CASSLVTGISYNEQFF. Drawing the rest from reference TRBV5-1 and TRBJ2-1, the complete variable domain is KAGVTQTPRYLIKTRGQQVTLSCSPISGHRSVSWYQQTPGQGLQFLFEYFSETQRNKGNFPGRFSGRQFSNSRSEMNVSTLELGDSALYLCASSLVTGISYNEQFFGPGTRLTVL.